The T cell receptor beta chain described here comes from a study of vaccination effects on CD4 cells after COVID-19. In the ViraFEST assay, antigen-specific CD4+ clonotypes were identified by expansion after peptide-pool stimulation. Following a 10-day culture, CD4+ T cells were purified. This CDR3 comprises 15 residues. Trimming at V came to 4 bases and at J to 5 bases, leaving 10 bases not matched to a gene. From germline, CDR1 is SGHTS and CDR2 YDEGEE. Assay used: immunoSEQ multiplex PCR; TCRdb lists only in-frame clones, some missing. Of about 54,000 clones listed, roughly 80% were seen once; the top ten hold around 2.4%. Details on this clone: Antigen unknown.

This clonotype was sampled from a human donor who received a COVID-19 vaccine. V usage is TRBV5-8 and J usage is TRBJ2-3, with 7 bases identical to TRBD1. Sequences were derived from CD4+ T cells from PBMCs cultured with HCoV-229E spike peptides, sampled before COVID-19 vaccination. For the CDR3, the DNA is TGTGCCAGCAGCGTGACAGGACGGACAGGAGATACGCAGTATTTT. Translating it yields CASSVTGRTGDTQYF.